This T cell receptor beta chain is from a study of CD8+CD57+ T cells in acquired aplastic anemia. The CDR3 is 15 residues long. Germline CDR1 reads DFQATT; CDR2 reads SNEGSKA (reference sequence). V shed 2 bases, J shed 3 bases, and the junction held 4 bases outside the gene matches. The template used for profiling TCR beta VDJ and CDR3 was genomic DNA. Using its own MiXCR run on the reads, TCRdb lists one record per CDR3 protein. The sample holds about 110,000 distinct CDR3 sequences, around 49% seen once. Source material: sorted CD4+, CD8+, or CD8+CD57+ T cells (not recorded which) from PBMCs. The sequence came from a human donor in good health, serving as a control. This chain uses TRBV20-1 with TRBJ2-5, with 12 bases identical to TRBD2. The CDR3 sequence is CSARRLAGDKETQYF. CDR3 bases: TGCAGTGCTAGAAGACTAGCGGGGGATAAAGAGACCCAGTACTTC.